One sample yielded the 14 T cell receptor beta chains listed below, sequenced in a study of blood T cell repertoires in COVID-19. Assay used: immunoSEQ multiplex PCR; TCRdb lists only in-frame clones, some missing. The profile shows about 58,000 clones, 80% to 90% of them singletons. Sequenced sample: peripheral blood. These receptor sequences come from a woman aged 70-85 years with active COVID-19.

The chain joins TRBV7-9 to TRBJ2-7; D uncertain. V was cut by 1 base and J by 3 bases, with 7 bases left in between. The CDR3 runs to 13 residues. Per the germline V gene, CDR1 is SEHNR and CDR2 is FQNEAQ (reference sequence). The DNA for the CDR3 is TGTGCCAGCAGCTTAGTGTGGAGCTACGAGCAGTACTTC. This sequence encodes CASSLVWSYEQYF. Together with reference TRBV7-9 and TRBJ2-7, the CDR3 gives the full variable domain: DTGVSQNPRHKITKRGQNVTFRCDPISEHNRLYWYRQTLGQGPEFLTYFQNEAQLEKSRLLSDRFSAERPKGSFSTLEIQRTEQGDSAMYLCASSLVWSYEQYFGPGTRLTVT.

This chain links TRBV3-1 (or the pseudogene TRBV3-2) with TRBJ1-1; D might be TRBD1 (5 bases). The CDR3 loop spans 13 amino acids. CDR1 is LGHDT and CDR2 is YNNKEL in the germline V gene (reference sequence). V lost 4 bases and J lost 2, with 8 bases in between. CDR3 in amino acids: CASSPTDNTEAFF. In DNA, the CDR3 is TGTGCCAGCAGCCCGACAGACAACACTGAAGCTTTCTTT.

The chain carries TRBV28 and TRBJ1-2; unclear D gene. Germline CDR1 and CDR2: MDHEN and SYDVKM. The CDR3 has 11 amino acids. V was pared by 8 bases and J by 8 bases, with 12 bases between. The CDR3 nucleotides read TGTGCCAGCGGGTATGGGCTGGGCTACACCTTC. This sequence encodes CASGYGLGYTF.

The chain couples TRBV28 to TRBJ2-7; 12 bases map to TRBD2. Trimming removed 3 bases from V and 4 bases from J; junction bases left unmatched: 13. This CDR3 is built from 18 residues. From germline, CDR1 is MDHEN and CDR2 SYDVKM. The CDR3 bases are TGTGCCAGCAGTTTTATCTGGAGGCTAGCGGGAGGGGGGTACGAGCAGTACTTC. Its translation: CASSFIWRLAGGGYEQYF.

The chain carries TRBV7-3 and TRBJ2-7; perhaps TRBD1 as D (5 bases). The CDR3 contains 14 residues. Germline CDR1 and CDR2: SGHTA and FQGTGA. Trimming cost V 2 bases and J 0 bases, with 8 bases left between them. CDR3 region: CASSLQQVSYEQYF. Written as DNA, the CDR3 is TGTGCCAGCAGCTTACAACAGGTCTCCTACGAGCAGTACTTC.

This chain joins TRBV11-2 and TRBJ2-6; D gene uncertain. The germline gives CDR1 SGHAT, CDR2 FQNNGV. V lost 6 bases and J 0 bases, leaving 9 bases between the germline ends. The CDR3 covers 15 residues. The CDR3 spells CASRHLFSGANVLTF. CDR3 DNA sequence: TGTGCCAGCAGACATCTGTTCTCTGGGGCCAACGTCCTGACTTTC.

This chain links TRBV19 with TRBJ2-1; 10 bases are a match to TRBD2. The CDR3 totals 16 residues. Germline loops: CDR1 LNHDA, CDR2 SQIVND (reference sequence). V gave up 4 bases and J gave up 2 bases; unmatched junction bases: 5. The CDR3 nucleotides are TGTGCCAGTAGTACCCGGACTAGCGGAACCTACAATGAGCAGTTCTTC. It yields the protein CASSTRTSGTYNEQFF.

J is TRBJ2-1 and V is TRBV19; 12 bases align to TRBD2. The CDR3 loop spans 14 amino acids. Trimming at V came to 8 bases and at J to 7 bases, leaving 6 bases not matched to a gene. Germline V lookup: CDR1 LNHDA, CDR2 SQIVND (reference sequence). As DNA, the CDR3 is TGTGCCAGTCTCGAGACTAGCGGGAGAAATGAGCAGTTCTTC. Its protein product is CASLETSGRNEQFF.

This clone was detected once. The V call is TRBV5-5, the J call TRBJ2-4; D may be TRBD1 (6 bases). Deletions cut 4 bases from V and 3 bases from J, with 17 bases between. Germline assignment: CDR1 SGHKS and CDR2 YYEKEE (reference sequence). The CDR3 totals 16 residues. CDR3 in amino acids: CASSPPGHSFKNIQYF. The DNA of the CDR3 is TGTGCCAGCAGCCCTCCGGGACACAGCTTCAAAAACATTCAGTACTTC.

This rearrangement joins TRBV2 to TRBJ1-2; no clear D gene. Germline values: CDR1 SNHLY, CDR2 FYNNEI. The germline V and J ends were trimmed by 4 bases and 6 bases, with 15 bases remaining between them. This CDR3 is built from 14 residues. The CDR3 loop reads CASSGAAVSNGYTF. The CDR3 DNA follows: TGTGCCAGCAGTGGGGCCGCCGTGTCGAATGGCTACACCTTC.

V usage is TRBV19 and J usage is TRBJ1-5; TRBD1 is a possible D gene (5 bases). This CDR3 is built from 16 residues. Trimming removed 1 base from V and 2 bases from J, with 12 bases in between. CDR1 and CDR2 from the germline V gene are LNHDA and SQIVND (reference sequence). This CDR3 is CASSIGSGIGNQPQHF. The CDR3, as DNA: TGTGCCAGTAGTATAGGTTCAGGGATCGGCAATCAGCCCCAGCATTTT.

The DNA of the CDR3 is TGTGCCAGCAGTCGAGCGGGAGTGTACAATGAGCAGTTCTTC. This gives the protein CASSRAGVYNEQFF. The gene calls are TRBV25-1 and TRBJ2-1; 8 bases align to TRBD2. The CDR3 totals 14 residues. After removal of 5 bases from V and 4 bases from J, the junction contained 4 bases not matched to a gene. Per germline, CDR1 MGHDK and CDR2 SYGVNS.

This chain links TRBV3-1 (or the pseudogene TRBV3-2) with TRBJ2-7; 10 bases agree with TRBD1. The CDR3 runs to 16 residues. Per the germline V gene, CDR1 is LGHDT and CDR2 is YNNKEL (reference sequence). V lost 0 bases, J lost 7 bases, and 9 bases stayed unmatched. The CDR3 region is CASSQDSWTGGLEQYF. In DNA form, the CDR3 reads TGTGCCAGCAGCCAAGATTCGTGGACAGGGGGACTTGAGCAGTACTTC.

The rearrangement joins TRBV15 to TRBJ2-3; 8 bases are shared with TRBD1. This CDR3 has 16 residues. The V gene's germline CDR1 is LNHNV and CDR2 YYDKDF (reference sequence). V shed 5 bases and J 2 bases; nucleotides not matched to a gene: 9. CDR3 amino acids: CATSAQRTGLTDTQYF. The CDR3 DNA reads TGTGCCACCAGCGCCCAAAGGACAGGGCTCACAGATACGCAGTATTTT.